This T cell receptor (beta chain) was recorded in a study of blood T cells in healthy people across ages. General study points: Aged donors had fewer naive CD4+ cells and lower diversity than long-lived donors.

A second roughly 6 to 12 cycle PCR used barcoded and J-beta primers. TCRdb recomputed calls from the 5' RACE reads with MiXCR, one row per CDR3 protein. This table has about 1.6 million distinct CDR3 sequences, 30% to 40% appearing once. Details on this clonotype: Its antigen is unidentified.

Each donor was a healthy Caucasian individual from Russia, aged roughly 6 to 95. The authors drew around 9.3 milliliters of peripheral blood from each donor. Extracted total RNA amounted to at least 6 micrograms for each sample. Trimming stripped 6 bases from V and 7 bases from J, with 15 bases between. The CDR3 is 14 residues long. CDR1 is KGHDR, CDR2 SFDVKD, per germline. The material sequenced was blood. The sequence came from a woman aged 30 to 39 in good health. This chain uses TRBV24-1 with TRBJ1-5; a weak D match, TRBD1 (5 bases). This CDR3 reads CATSHTSRGQPQHF. For the CDR3, the DNA is TGTGCCACCAGTCATACAAGTAGGGGACAGCCCCAGCATTTT.